Listed below are T cell receptor beta chains from one sample, sequenced in a study of blood T cell repertoires in COVID-19. Measured with immunoSEQ multiplex PCR; TCRdb has only the in-frame clones, and not every one. The table records over 200,000 clones, about nine tenths of them present only once. The sequenced material came from PBMCs or T cells enriched from blood (not recorded which). The source of these receptors is a woman aged 25 to 39 with acute COVID-19. CDR3s include the opening cysteine and the closing phenylalanine or tryptophan. Fields, in order: J gene, D gene, V gene, clone size, CDR3 protein, CDR3 DNA. A D gene is named only where the DNA matches it firmly. The listing skips clone size in some rows; elsewhere it reads once, few, many or a size class.

TRBJ2-1,TRBD1,TRBV11-2,-,CASSTGQDRQQFF,TGTGCCAGCAGCACGGGACAGGACAGACAGCAGTTCTTC
TRBJ2-5,TRBD1,TRBV30,-,CAWSAGVQGYRETQYF,TGTGCCTGGAGTGCCGGAGTACAGGGGTATAGAGAGACCCAGTACTTC
TRBJ1-3,-,TRBV10-2,once,CASSDSLSGNTIYF,TGCGCCAGCAGTGACTCCCTCTCTGGAAACACCATATATTTT
TRBJ2-1,-,TRBV12-5,-,CASGLVRTGSSYNEQFF,TGTGCTAGTGGTTTGGTACGTACGGGATCATCCTACAATGAGCAGTTCTTC
TRBJ1-2,TRBD1,TRBV19,-,CASSLDRLDGYTF,TGTGCCAGTAGTCTGGACAGGCTCGATGGCTACACCTTC
TRBJ2-1,-,TRBV28,-,CASRLREGLGPNEQFF,TGTGCCAGCAGATTAAGGGAAGGATTGGGGCCCAATGAGCAGTTCTTC
TRBJ1-5,-,TRBV19,once,CASSPPQGGQPQHF,TGTGCCAGTAGTCCCCCTCAGGGAGGTCAGCCCCAGCATTTT
TRBJ1-1,-,TRBV3-1/TRBV3-2,-,CASSQGSHLTEAFF,TGTGCCAGCAGCCAGGGCAGTCACTTAACTGAAGCTTTCTTT
TRBJ2-1,-,TRBV29-1,-,CSGHRPGQQGQFF,TGCAGCGGCCACAGGCCTGGACAGCAAGGGCAGTTCTTC
TRBJ1-4,TRBD1,TRBV5-1,-,CASSFGFIRTGSNEKLFF,TGCGCCAGCAGCTTTGGCTTCATACGGACAGGGAGTAATGAAAAACTGTTTTTT
TRBJ2-7,-,TRBV6-5,-,CATERGYEQYF,TGTGCCACTGAAAGGGGTTACGAGCAGTACTTC
TRBJ1-2,TRBD1,TRBV10-2,-,CASSEFRQGGSNYGYTF,TGCGCCAGCAGTGAGTTTAGGCAGGGGGGATCTAACTATGGCTACACCTTC
TRBJ2-1,-,TRBV7-2,once,CASSHPSQQGTYADYEQFF,TGTGCCAGCAGCCACCCCAGCCAGCAGGGAACCTATGCGGATTATGAGCAGTTCTTC